The 18 T cell receptor beta chains below come from one sample, sequenced in a study of CD8 T cells in ankylosing spondylitis. Using its own MiXCR run on the 5' RACE reads, TCRdb lists one record per CDR3 protein. This sample has roughly 100,000 distinct CDR3 sequences, with about 8% found just once. The specimen was blood, either unsorted or a sorted T cell fraction (not recorded which). These receptors were taken from a male donor with ankylosing spondylitis or in good health (not recorded which).

This clonotype was picked up a small number of times. The CDR3 DNA follows: TGTGCCAGCAGTGAAACGACGACAGGGGTCGGCACAGATACGCAGTATTTT. This encodes CASSETTTGVGTDTQYF. The J gene is TRBJ2-3, the V gene TRBV6-1; 8 bases match TRBD1. Germline CDR1 reads MNHNS; CDR2 reads SASEGT. The J segment lost 1 base and the V segment lost 2 bases, leaving 8 bases of the junction unmatched. CDR3 length equals 17 residues.

This clonotype showed up many times. V is TRBV5-1 and J is TRBJ2-3; 7 nucleotides match TRBD2. The germline gives CDR1 SGHRS, CDR2 YFSETQ. Trimming took 4 bases from V and 2 from J; bases not matched to a gene: 7. This CDR3 has 15 amino acids. The chain's CDR3 is CASSPGAGITDTQYF. The DNA for the CDR3 is TGCGCCAGCAGCCCCGGAGCGGGGATCACAGATACGCAGTATTTT.

The chain couples TRBV6-1 to TRBJ1-2; no definite D call. Germline V lookup: CDR1 MNHNS, CDR2 SASEGT. Deletions cut 5 bases from V and 4 bases from J, with 17 bases between. The CDR3 is 15 amino acids. CDR3 residues: CASSLGAIRGYGYTF. CDR3 DNA sequence: TGTGCCAGCAGTCTTGGAGCAATACGAGGCTATGGCTACACCTTC.

This clonotype was seen many times. The chain is built from TRBV5-6 and TRBJ2-1; D possibly corresponds to TRBD2 (5 bases). CDR1 is SGHDT, CDR2 YYEEEE, per germline. V was trimmed by 0 bases and J by 8 bases, leaving 6 bases between them. The CDR3 loop spans 12 amino acids. The CDR3 DNA reads TGTGCCAGCAGCTTGGTGAGGGATGAGCAGTTCTTC. Protein sequence: CASSLVRDEQFF.

In this sample, this clonotype turned up many times. V usage is TRBV12-3 or TRBV12-4 and J usage is TRBJ2-3, with 11 bases lining up with TRBD2. The CDR3 totals 18 residues. The V and J ends lost 3 bases and 0 bases, in that order; junction bases with no gene match: 8. The CDR3 here is CASSFTSGGGPSTDTQYF. The CDR3, as DNA: TGTGCCAGCAGTTTCACTAGCGGGGGCGGTCCTAGCACAGATACGCAGTATTTT.

This clonotype came up many times. This sequence joins TRBV30 and TRBJ1-1; D might be TRBD1 (6 bases). The CDR3 sequence is 13 residues long. Germline values: CDR1 GTSNPN, CDR2 SVGIG (reference sequence). Trimming pared 2 bases from V and 1 base from J, leaving 8 bases between. CDR3 coding DNA: TGTGCCTGGAGTTACAGGGCGAACACTGAAGCTTTCTTT. Protein product: CAWSYRANTEAFF.

This clonotype was seen ten or more times. The chain recombines TRBV7-3 with TRBJ2-1; no reliable D call. Germline assignment: CDR1 SGHTA and CDR2 FQGTGA. V lost 5 bases, J lost 0 bases, and 14 bases lay in between. The CDR3 is 16 amino acids. CDR3 bases: TGTGCCAGCAGCCTTATTGGAAGGAGCTCCTACAATGAGCAGTTCTTC. As protein: CASSLIGRSSYNEQFF.

This clonotype was observed many times. This chain connects TRBV20-1 to TRBJ2-7, with 10 nucleotides matching TRBD1. Germline V gene sequence: CDR1 DFQATT, CDR2 SNEGSKA (reference sequence). V lost 5 bases to trimming and J lost 1 base; unmatched junction nucleotides: 8. This CDR3 is 15 amino acids long. The CDR3 DNA is TGCAGTGCTCCGAGCCCGGGACAGGGGTCCTACGAGCAGTACTTC. It translates to CSAPSPGQGSYEQYF.

The J gene is TRBJ1-2, the V gene TRBV7-8; 9 bases match TRBD1. The CDR3 loop spans 17 amino acids. The germline gives CDR1 SGHVS, CDR2 FQNEAQ. With 6 bases clipped from V and 1 base from J, the junction kept 12 bases outside the gene matches. In nucleotides, the CDR3 is TGTGCCAGCAGTTTAAATTCGGGGACAGGGATTAACTATGGCTACACCTTC. Protein product: CASSLNSGTGINYGYTF.

There are many counts of this clonotype. This chain links TRBV20-1 with TRBJ2-7, with TRBD2 identical over 9 bases. Germline V lookup: CDR1 DFQATT, CDR2 SNEGSKA (reference sequence). Losses at the gene ends were 6 bases for V and 5 bases for J; bases not matched to a gene: 11. This CDR3 contains 14 residues. The CDR3 spells CSAPKTSGGDEQYF. Written as DNA, the CDR3 is TGCAGTGCCCCCAAGACTAGCGGTGGCGACGAGCAGTACTTC.

There are many counts of this clonotype. The chain couples TRBV20-1 to TRBJ1-2; 7 nucleotides align to TRBD1. From germline, CDR1 is DFQATT and CDR2 SNEGSKA (reference sequence). This CDR3 is 13 amino acids long. V lost 3 bases to trimming and J lost 6 bases; unmatched junction nucleotides: 7. The CDR3 loop reads CSASVQGGHGYTF. The CDR3 DNA reads as TGCAGTGCTAGTGTGCAGGGGGGACATGGCTACACCTTC.

Ten or more counts support this clonotype. V is TRBV7-9 and J is TRBJ1-1; D may be TRBD1 (6 bases). Between the trimmed V and J ends, which lost 8 bases and 11 bases, there was a span of 18 bases. Germline loops: CDR1 SEHNR, CDR2 FQNEAQ (reference sequence). The CDR3 is made up of 12 amino acids. CDR3 DNA: TGTGCCAGCCGAAATCACAGGGATACCGCTTTCTTT. Amino acids: CASRNHRDTAFF.

This clonotype has ten or more counts. This rearrangement joins TRBV20-1 to TRBJ1-3; no definite D call. V was clipped by 3 bases and J by 7 bases, with 10 bases between them. Germline CDR1 DFQATT, CDR2 SNEGSKA (reference sequence). The length of the CDR3 is 12 residues. The DNA for the CDR3 is TGCAGTGCTAGGCCGGGTGGGAACACCATATATTTT. This sequence encodes CSARPGGNTIYF.

This clonotype was recorded at least ten times. The chain is built from TRBV20-1 and TRBJ2-7; possible D gene TRBD2, 6 bases. V was cut by 0 bases and J by 3 bases, with 12 bases left in between. CDR1 is DFQATT, CDR2 SNEGSKA, per germline (reference sequence). The CDR3 has 14 residues. In nucleotides, the CDR3 is TGCAGTGCTAGAGATCACGGGAGACTCTACGAGCAGTACTTC. Its protein product is CSARDHGRLYEQYF.

This clonotype occurred many times. The gene calls are TRBV10-3 and TRBJ2-6, with a possible D match to TRBD1 (6 bases). This CDR3 is built from 18 residues. Trimming cost V 3 bases and J 0 bases, with 15 bases left between them. In germline, CDR1 is ENHRY, CDR2 SYGVKD. CDR3 bases: TGTGCCATCAGTGACCTTCAACAGGGCCCCTCTGGGGCCAACGTCCTGACTTTC. Residues: CAISDLQQGPSGANVLTF.

This clonotype was counted ten times or more. The genes are TRBV6-2 or TRBV6-3 and TRBJ2-1, with 7 bases matching TRBD1. CDR1 and CDR2 from the germline V gene are MNHEY and SVGEGT. CDR3 size: 17 residues. The V and J ends lost 2 bases and 8 bases, in that order; junction bases with no gene match: 15. CDR3 bases: TGTGCCAGCAGTTACCTGCTCAGACACAGGGGATTCGATGAGCAGTTCTTC. Translation: CASSYLLRHRGFDEQFF.

The chain uses TRBV4-3 and TRBJ1-1, with D unclear. V was cut by 1 base and J by 4 bases, with 7 bases left in between. Germline values: CDR1 LGHNA, CDR2 YSLEER. The CDR3 is made up of 13 amino acids. CDR3 in DNA: TGCGCCAGCAGCCAAGTTTCACGCACTGAAGCTTTCTTT. Protein sequence: CASSQVSRTEAFF.

This clonotype was counted at least ten times. The chain couples TRBV29-1 to TRBJ2-5, with TRBD2 matching over 10 bases. The germline V gene encodes CDR1 SQVTM and CDR2 ANQGSEA. V was clipped by 3 bases and J by 5 bases; unmatched bases: 12. The CDR3 consists of 16 residues. The CDR3 DNA follows: TGCAGCGTTGAGTTCACTAGCGGGATTTCGCGGGAGACCCAGTACTTC. It translates to CSVEFTSGISRETQYF.